This T cell receptor beta chain was sequenced in a study of T cells in tumors after PD-1 blockade. Whole-study context: Treatment was either pembrolizumab 200 mg every 3 weeks or cemiplimab 350 mg every 2 weeks.

Genomic DNA template from tumor biopsies or peripheral blood, about 600 ng to 6,500 ng input. The CDR3 runs to 15 residues. The V gene lost 3 bases and the J gene lost 7 bases, with 16 bases spanning the gap. Looked up from germline, CDR1 is LNHDA and CDR2 is SQIVND (reference sequence). Measured with immunoSEQ multiplex PCR; TCRdb has only the in-frame clones, and not every one. The sample consists of roughly 20,000 clones, about 85% of them appearing once. The rearrangement joins TRBV19 to TRBJ1-5; D is possibly TRBD1 (5 bases). The TCR sequence derives from a human donor with advanced basal cell or squamous cell carcinoma (not recorded which). This specimen consisted of PBMCs, obtained after anti-PD-1 therapy. The chain's CDR3 is CASSIGRQGGQPQHF. The CDR3 DNA sequence: TGTGCCAGTAGTATTGGAAGGCAGGGTGGCCAGCCCCAGCATTTT.